The clone carrying this T cell receptor beta chain occurred a few times. From germline, CDR1 is SQVTM and CDR2 ANQGSEA. Trimming took off 3 bases at V and 6 bases at J, with 2 bases between the two ends. The CDR3 runs to 9 residues. The data stem from a study of T cells after yellow fever vaccination. Template switching with 5'RACE generated the TCR cDNA and added a universal primer site and UMIs. TCRdb analysed the 5' RACE reads with MiXCR anew, one entry per CDR3 protein. The repertoire holds approximately 550,000 distinct CDR3 sequences, with 15% to 20% as singletons. V is TRBV29-1 and J is TRBJ2-5; D uncertain. The clonotype comes from a man aged 25-45 years who received the YFV17D yellow fever vaccine. The material sequenced was PBMCs, taken 15 days after the yellow fever booster vaccination. The CDR3 DNA sequence: TGCAGCGTTGAGAAGACCCAGTACTTC. Its translation: CSVEKTQYF.